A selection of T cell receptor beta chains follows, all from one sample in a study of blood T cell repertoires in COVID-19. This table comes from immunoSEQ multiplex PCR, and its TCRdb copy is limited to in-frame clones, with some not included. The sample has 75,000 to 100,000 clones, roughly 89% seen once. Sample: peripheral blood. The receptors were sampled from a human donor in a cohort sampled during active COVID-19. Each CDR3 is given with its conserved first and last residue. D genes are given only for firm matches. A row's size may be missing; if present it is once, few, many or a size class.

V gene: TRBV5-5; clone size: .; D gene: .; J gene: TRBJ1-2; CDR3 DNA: TGTGCCAGCAGCCAACTCGACAGCCCTTATGGCTACACCTTC; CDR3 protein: CASSQLDSPYGYTF
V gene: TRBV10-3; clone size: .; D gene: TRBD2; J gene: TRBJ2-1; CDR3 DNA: TGTGCCATCAGTGAGTCTGAGGGGACTAGCATAGAGGGTGAGCAGTTCTTC; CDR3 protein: CAISESEGTSIEGEQFF
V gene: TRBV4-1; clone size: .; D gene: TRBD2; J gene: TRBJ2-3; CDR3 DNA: TGCGCCAGCAGCCAAGGGGTAGCGGGAGGGCCAGTGAATACGCAGTATTTT; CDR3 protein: CASSQGVAGGPVNTQYF
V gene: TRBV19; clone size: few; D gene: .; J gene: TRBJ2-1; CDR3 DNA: TGTGCCAGTAGTATCCCCGCCAGCTCCTACAATGAGCAGTTCTTC; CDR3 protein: CASSIPASSYNEQFF
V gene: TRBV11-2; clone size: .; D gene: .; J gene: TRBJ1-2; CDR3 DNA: TGTGCCAGCAGCTTAGTATTAGGGGCCCCGAACTATGGCTACACCTTC; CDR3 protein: CASSLVLGAPNYGYTF
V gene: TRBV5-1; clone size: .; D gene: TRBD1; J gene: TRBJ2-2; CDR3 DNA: TGCGCCAGCAGCGCAAGGACAGGCTCGAACACCGGGGAGCTGTTTTTT; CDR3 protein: CASSARTGSNTGELFF
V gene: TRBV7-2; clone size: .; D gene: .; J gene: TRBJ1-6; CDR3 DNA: TGTGCCAGCAGCTTAGAGACAGAGAATTCACCCCTCCACTTT; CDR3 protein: CASSLETENSPLHF
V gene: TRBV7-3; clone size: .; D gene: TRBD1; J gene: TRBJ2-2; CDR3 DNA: TGTGCCAGCAGCTTATCTGGGACAGTGAACACCGGGGAGCTGTTTTTT; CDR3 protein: CASSLSGTVNTGELFF
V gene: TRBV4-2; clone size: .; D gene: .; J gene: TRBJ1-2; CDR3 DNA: TGTGCCAGCAGCCAACGGGTCAAACTTGTCTATGGCTACACCTTC; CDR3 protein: CASSQRVKLVYGYTF
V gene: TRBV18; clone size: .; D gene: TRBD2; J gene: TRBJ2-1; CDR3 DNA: TGTGCCAGCTCACCAGAGATGGTAGCGGGAGAGGTAAATGAGCAGTTCTTC; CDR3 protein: CASSPEMVAGEVNEQFF
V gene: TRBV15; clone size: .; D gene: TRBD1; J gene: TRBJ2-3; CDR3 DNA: TGTGCCACCAGCAGAGGTTCCGGGACAGACTACACAGATACGCAGTATTTT; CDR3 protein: CATSRGSGTDYTDTQYF
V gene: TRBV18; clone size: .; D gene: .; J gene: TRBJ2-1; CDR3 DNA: TGTGCCAGCTCACCAGGCGGACTGGGCTACAATGAGCAGTTCTTC; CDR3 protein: CASSPGGLGYNEQFF
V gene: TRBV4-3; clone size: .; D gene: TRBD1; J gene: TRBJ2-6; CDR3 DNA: TGCGCCAGCAGCCAGTTGACAGGGTCTGGGGCCAACGTCCTGACTTTC; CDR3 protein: CASSQLTGSGANVLTF
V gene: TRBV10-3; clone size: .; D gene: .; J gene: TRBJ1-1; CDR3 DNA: TGTGCCACAGAGGGGAACACTGAAGCTTTCTTT; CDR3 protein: CATEGNTEAFF
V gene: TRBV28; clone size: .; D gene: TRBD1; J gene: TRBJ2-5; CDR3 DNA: TGTGCCAGCAGTCCAATGTATGACAGGGGGCCGTTAGCGGCGTGGACCCAGTACTTC; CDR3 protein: CASSPMYDRGPLAAWTQYF
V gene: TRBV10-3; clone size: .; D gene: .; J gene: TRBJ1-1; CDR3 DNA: TGTGCCATCTCGCTTGATGGAGTGGAGAACACTGAAGCTTTCTTT; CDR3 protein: CAISLDGVENTEAFF
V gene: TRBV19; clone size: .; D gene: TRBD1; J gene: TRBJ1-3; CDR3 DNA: TGTGCCAGTAGTAACAGGGGCGCTGGAAACACCATATATTTT; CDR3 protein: CASSNRGAGNTIYF
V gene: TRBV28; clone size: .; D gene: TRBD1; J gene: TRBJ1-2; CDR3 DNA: TGTGCCACCAACCTACCGGGACAGGGGGTTTATGGCTACACCTTC; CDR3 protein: CATNLPGQGVYGYTF
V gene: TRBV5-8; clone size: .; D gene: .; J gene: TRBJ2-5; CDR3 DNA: TGTGCCAGCAGCTTAGGGACACCCCAAGAGACCCAGTACTTC; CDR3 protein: CASSLGTPQETQYF